The present T cell receptor (beta chain) was sequenced within a study of blood T cell repertoires in COVID-19. Original methodology: Estimation of nucleated cell counts relied on the amplification of reference gene primers. Generated by immunoSEQ multiplex PCR, the TCRdb table keeps only in-frame clones and is missing some. That table supplies the V and J calls and clone size; D and trimming were determined from the DNA. The data show over 200,000 clones, 87% seen once. The age range of participants was about 18 to 95 years, with residence in about 25 US areas. Participants' reported clinical history set cohort assignment. The CDR3 covers 13 residues. Germline V gives CDR1 MDHEN, CDR2 SYDVKM. V shed 6 bases, J shed 8 bases, and the junction held 8 bases outside the gene matches.

Sequencing input: PBMCs or T cells enriched from blood (not recorded which). This chain links TRBV28 with TRBJ1-2; 8 bases align to TRBD1. The sequence came from a young man with acute COVID-19. CDR3: CASSSQWTGGYTF. The CDR3 DNA reads TGTGCCAGCAGCTCCCAATGGACAGGGGGCTACACCTTC.